The entry below describes one T cell receptor (beta chain). The CDR3 extends over 15 amino acids. The ends lost 4 bases at V and 0 bases at J; junction bases unmatched: 3. Germline CDR1 MDHEN, CDR2 SYDVKM. The data originate from a study of regulatory T cells in long-lasting Graves disease. Study at large: More than 5 years of antithyroid drugs with positive TSH receptor antibodies defined persistent Graves' disease.

As to time point: persistent/refractory GD, antithyroid drugs over 5 years with positive TRAb. Extracted RNA from PBMCs served as the source of the TCR library. Sequencing libraries for TCR beta were prepared with iRepertoire HTBI primers and Arm-PCR of CDR3 regions. TCRdb passed the multiplex PCR reads through MiXCR, listing each CDR3 protein once. The repertoire holds about half a million distinct CDR3 sequences, with approximately 23% as singletons. The sequence derives from a female donor with Graves disease. The chain has TRBV28 and TRBJ1-3, with TRBD1 matching over 7 bases. Sequences were derived from peripheral blood mononuclear cells (PBMCs), sampled when the disease was refractory, from a patient treated with antithyroid drugs. The CDR3 here is CASSWNRGSGNTIYF. CDR3 sequence (DNA): TGTGCCAGCAGTTGGAACAGGGGCTCTGGAAACACCATATATTTT.